This section outlines one T cell receptor beta chain sequence together with its context. This sample was included in a study of blood T cell repertoires in COVID-19. At the level of the study: Researchers got acute and convalescent COVID-19 samples from the United States, Italy and Spain. Nucleic acid was either cDNA or gDNA, and it came from T cells, B-cell-depleted T cells, or PBMCs.

The V end was cut by 2 bases, the J end by 0 bases, with 14 bases between. Germline CDR1 and CDR2: SGHRS and YFSETQ. The CDR3 is 17 amino acids. Authors' methods: Quantification of nucleated cells was approximated via reference gene primer amplification. TCRdb keeps only in-frame clones here, not all; method: immunoSEQ multiplex PCR. That table is the source of V, J and clone size, and D and trimming were worked out from the DNA. Here the sample spans roughly 200,000 clones, 80% to 90% being singletons. The sample consisted of peripheral blood. This sequence joins TRBV5-1 and TRBJ1-4, with D uncertain. The TCR was taken from a man aged 35-49 years with active or convalescent COVID-19. The CDR3 loop reads CASSLNPGTSTNEKLFF. Here the CDR3 DNA reads TGCGCCAGCAGCTTAAACCCAGGAACTTCAACTAATGAAAAACTGTTTTTT.